This record covers a single TCR beta chain. Its antigen is unidentified. This sample stems from a study of OX40 agonist ivuxolimab in advanced cancers. Overall study findings and caveats: Doses of 0.1 to 3.0 mg/kg were accompanied by clonal expansion of CD4+ and CD8+ blood T cells by week 6.

Method: immunoSEQ multiplex PCR; TCRdb's copy keeps in-frame clones and lacks some. The repertoire holds about 150,000 clones, with approximately 94% as singletons. Systemic immunosuppression or a history of autoimmune disease excluded patients. V shed 4 bases and J 0 bases; nucleotides not matched to a gene: 12. The CDR3 covers 18 residues. Germline V gene lookup returns CDR1 SGHRS and CDR2 YFSETQ. The chain carries TRBV5-1 and TRBJ2-3; TRBD2 aligns across 9 bases. This receptor was obtained from an adult with an advanced solid tumor such as melanoma, head and neck, liver or kidney cancer. The sequencing used CD4+ or CD8+ T cells sorted from blood, collected in a trial of the OX40 agonist ivuxolimab. The CDR3 is CASSLQPGLAVSTDTQYF. Written as DNA, the CDR3 is TGCGCCAGCAGCCTCCAACCGGGACTAGCTGTTAGCACAGATACGCAGTATTTT.